This T cell receptor (beta chain) was sequenced for a study of beta chain features in type 1 diabetes. Study-wide findings and caveats: Fewer insertions but more deletions were seen at VDJ junctions in type 1 diabetes patients. HLA influence on TCRB rearrangement stayed unresolved here.

The ends lost 2 bases at V and 6 bases at J; junction bases unmatched: 5. This CDR3 contains 14 residues. Looked up from germline, CDR1 is SNHLY and CDR2 is FYNNEI. What was sequenced were expressed TCRB transcripts, since all of the isolated RNA had been reverse transcribed. Generated by immunoSEQ multiplex PCR, the TCRdb table keeps only in-frame clones and is missing some. Of approximately 150,000 clones in the sample, roughly 10% were seen once. A sort by CD45RO/CCR7/CD25/CD127/CD95/CD27 yielded CD4+ naive, central memory, regulatory and stem cell-like memory cells. In the case of this clone: Its target is unknown.

This sequence was found in a man aged 18 to 29 in good health. The chain is built from TRBV2 and TRBJ2-7; 9 nucleotides agree with TRBD2. The sample was naive CD4+ T cells from blood. The CDR3 loop is CASSELAGATEQYF. DNA for the CDR3: TGTGCCAGCAGTGAATTAGCGGGGGCCACCGAGCAGTACTTC. Full variable domain (outside the CDR3, taken from reference TRBV2 and TRBJ2-7): EPEVTQTPSHQVTQMGQEVILRCVPISNHLYFYWYRQILGQKVEFLVSFYNNEISEKSEIFDDQFSVERPDGSNFTLKIRSTKLEDSAMYFCASSELAGATEQYFGPGTRLTVT.